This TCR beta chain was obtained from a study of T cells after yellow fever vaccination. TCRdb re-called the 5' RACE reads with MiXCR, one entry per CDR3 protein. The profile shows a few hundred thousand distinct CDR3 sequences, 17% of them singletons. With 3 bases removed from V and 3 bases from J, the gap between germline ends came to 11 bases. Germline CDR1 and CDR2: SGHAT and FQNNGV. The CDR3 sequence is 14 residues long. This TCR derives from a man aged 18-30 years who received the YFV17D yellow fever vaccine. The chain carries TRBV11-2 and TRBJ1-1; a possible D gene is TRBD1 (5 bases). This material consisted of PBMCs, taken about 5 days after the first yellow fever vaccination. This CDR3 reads CASSFSSGDTEAFF. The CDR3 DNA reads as TGTGCCAGCAGCTTCTCATCGGGGGACACTGAAGCTTTCTTT.